This T cell receptor beta chain was sequenced in a study of shared clonotypes between healthy human individuals. This clone was detected a few times. Naive CD8 isolation took CD45RO-negative cells positively selected for CCR7 and excluded terminally differentiated effector memory CD45RA+ cells. The CDR3 has 15 amino acids. Trimming took 6 bases from V and 4 from J, leaving 20 bases between them. Germline V gene lookup returns CDR1 GTSNPN and CDR2 SVGIG (reference sequence). Measured with immunoSEQ multiplex PCR; TCRdb has only the in-frame clones, and not every one. The sample contains around 2,000,000 clones, over 85% of which appear only once.

The chain couples TRBV30 to TRBJ2-3; possible D gene TRBD1, 6 bases. This clonotype was sampled from a young man in good health. The specimen sequenced was naive CD8+ T cells sorted from blood. The CDR3 DNA reads as TGTGCCTGTGGTAGAGGGAACAGGGAGCCAGATACGCAGTATTTT. It specifies CACGRGNREPDTQYF.